The clone carrying this T cell receptor beta chain showed up just a few times. The antigen remains undetermined. Expansion with viral peptide pools was applied to antigen-specific CD4+ T cells by the ViraFEST assay prior to sequencing. Scientists isolated CD4+ T cells after a roughly 9-day culture period ended. Each well held some 2.2 million PBMC cultured with about 10 ug/ml peptides and around 10 IU/ml IL-2. This specimen belongs to a study of vaccination effects on CD4 cells after COVID-19. V was pared by 5 bases and J by 5 bases, with 13 bases between. Germline loops: CDR1 SEHNR, CDR2 FQNEAQ (reference sequence). The CDR3 runs 13 residues. Findings of the study overall: Late in the post-vaccination period, infection-induced and vaccine-induced clones underwent marked clonal contraction. Early timepoints after infection were absent, and convalescent patients were few in the study.

Some clones are missing from TCRdb's copy, which holds only in-frame ones; the method was immunoSEQ multiplex PCR. The table includes tens of thousands of clones, roughly 76% detected once. Material: CD4+ T cells from PBMCs cultured with HCoV-229E spike peptides, obtained before COVID-19 vaccination. The receptor was derived from a human donor who received a COVID-19 vaccine. V usage is TRBV7-9 and J usage is TRBJ2-7; the D gene is possibly TRBD2 (5 bases). The CDR3 DNA reads TGTGCCAGCAGCCTGGACGGGAAGGACGAGCAGTACGTC. It codes for CASSLDGKDEQYV.